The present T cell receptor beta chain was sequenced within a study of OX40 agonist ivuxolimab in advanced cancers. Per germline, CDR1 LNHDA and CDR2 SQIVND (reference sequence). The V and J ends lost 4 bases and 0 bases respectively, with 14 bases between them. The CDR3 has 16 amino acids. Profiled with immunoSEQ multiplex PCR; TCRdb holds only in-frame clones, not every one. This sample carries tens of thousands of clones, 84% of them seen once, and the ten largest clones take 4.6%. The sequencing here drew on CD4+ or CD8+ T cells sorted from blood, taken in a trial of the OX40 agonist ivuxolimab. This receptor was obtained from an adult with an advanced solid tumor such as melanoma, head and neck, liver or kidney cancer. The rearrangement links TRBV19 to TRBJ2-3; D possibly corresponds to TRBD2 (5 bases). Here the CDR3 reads CASSREHRPSTDTQYF. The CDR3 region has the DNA TGTGCCAGTAGTAGGGAGCATAGGCCTAGCACAGATACGCAGTATTTT.